This T cell receptor beta chain was sequenced for a study of blood T cells in healthy people across ages. Using a J-beta primer mix together with a sample-barcoded 5' primer, a second PCR was run for roughly 7 to 11 cycles. Every sample returned 2.5 million or more CDR3-containing paired-end reads. Each CDR3 protein is one row after TCRdb ran MiXCR on the 5' RACE reads. The table shows roughly 1.4 million distinct CDR3 sequences, with approximately 59% occurring only once. General study findings and limits: In long-lived donors, naive CD4+ cell counts and diversity exceeded those of aged donors.

This clonotype was detected a few times. The antigen remains unidentified. Sequencing was done on a sample of blood. The receptor comes from a young man in good health.

The CDR3 spells CSASAATAYEQYF. In nucleotides, the CDR3 is TGCAGTGCTAGTGCAGCGACCGCCTACGAGCAGTACTTC. The chain has TRBV20-1 and TRBJ2-7, with D uncertain. With 3 bases removed from V and 2 bases from J, the gap between germline ends came to 11 bases. Looked up from germline, CDR1 is DFQATT and CDR2 is SNEGSKA (reference sequence). CDR3 length: 13 residues.